One and the same sample provided the 24 T cell receptor beta chains below, sequenced in a study of immune heterogeneity within non-small cell lung tumors. Template was bulk tumor genomic DNA, 550 to 650 ng per sample. Primary tumors were biopsied several times each, far apart, intraoperatively. Before undergoing curative surgery, patients had newly diagnosed non-small cell lung cancer that was untreated. TCR beta CDR3 amplification used multiplex PCR with 32 V and 13 J primers. TCRdb re-called the multiplex PCR reads through MiXCR, storing one row per CDR3 protein. The sample consists of under 1,500 distinct CDR3 sequences, approximately 50% of them appearing once. Sequencing input: lung tumor tissue. These receptor sequences come from a man between 60 and 75 years old with non-small cell lung cancer.

The V call is TRBV2, the J call TRBJ2-3; 10 bases match TRBD1. The germline gives CDR1 SNHLY, CDR2 FYNNEI. The CDR3 is 17 residues long. The J segment lost 5 bases and the V segment lost 6 bases, leaving 14 bases of the junction unmatched. This CDR3 reads CASRGLGQGNSLDTQYF. Here the CDR3 DNA reads TGTGCCAGCAGGGGATTGGGACAGGGGAATAGTTTAGATACGCAGTATTTT.

This chain joins TRBV20-1 and TRBJ2-7; D not resolved. Trimming removed 0 bases from V and 1 base from J, with 10 bases in between. Germline CDR1 reads DFQATT; CDR2 reads SNEGSKA (reference sequence). CDR3 length: 14 residues. The CDR3 coding sequence is TGCAGTGCTAGAGATCGTCGCCTATCCTACGAGCAGTACTTC. Its translation: CSARDRRLSYEQYF.

Comment on this clonotype: The junction does not match germline at one end; this may be a read error. The rearrangement links TRBV7-7 to TRBJ2-5; D gene unclear. The CDR3 is 13 amino acids. Germline lookup yields CDR1 SSHAT and CDR2 FNYEAQ (reference sequence). The CDR3 nucleotides read TGTGCTAGCAGCTATCACGGGCAAGAGACCCAGTACTTC. Translation gives CASSYHGQETQYF.

The rearrangement links TRBV12-3 or TRBV12-4 to TRBJ2-7; 11 bases match TRBD2. The V segment lost 4 bases and the J segment 7 bases; nucleotides outside the gene matches: 9. The CDR3 spans 15 residues. The CDR3 DNA reads TGTGCCAGCAGTTCGATTACTAGCGGGAGTAGGGAGCAGTACTTC. This codes for CASSSITSGSREQYF.

CDR3 sequence (DNA): TGTGCCATCAGTGATCCAGGGGGCAGGTACGGAGAGACCCAGTACTTC. Translation gives CAISDPGGRYGETQYF. The chain joins TRBV10-3 to TRBJ2-5; 8 nucleotides agree with TRBD1. Trimming cost V 3 bases and J 4 bases; bases outside gene matches: 10. This CDR3 is built from 16 residues. CDR1 ENHRY and CDR2 SYGVKD come from the germline V gene.

CDR3 protein: CASSVVPEVAGNTIYF. The CDR3 DNA follows: TGTGCCAGCAGCGTAGTCCCCGAGGTAGCTGGAAACACCATATATTTT. V gene TRBV9 combines with J gene TRBJ1-3; D gene ambiguous. V was trimmed by 0 bases and J by 2 bases, leaving 12 bases between them. Per the germline V gene, CDR1 is SGDLS and CDR2 is YYNGEE. CDR3 length equals 16 residues.

The V call is TRBV19, the J call TRBJ2-3; D remains ambiguous. The CDR3 is 10 amino acids. The V gene lost 8 bases and the J gene lost 4 bases, with 4 bases spanning the gap. Germline V lookup: CDR1 LNHDA, CDR2 SQIVND (reference sequence). CDR3 loop: CASEADTQYF. The CDR3, as DNA: TGTGCCAGTGAAGCAGATACGCAGTATTTT.

This clonotype has more than one count but fewer than ten. This chain connects TRBV6-2 or TRBV6-3 to TRBJ1-1; 10 positions agree with TRBD1. The germline V gene encodes CDR1 MNHEY and CDR2 SVGEGT. The ends lost 0 bases at V and 4 bases at J; junction bases unmatched: 8. This CDR3 comprises 17 residues. This CDR3 reads CASSYSKMGTGATEAFF. The CDR3 nucleotides read TGTGCCAGCAGTTACTCGAAGATGGGGACAGGGGCCACTGAAGCTTTCTTT.

This sequence joins TRBV20-1 and TRBJ2-3; D might be TRBD2 (5 bases). Trimming left V 5 bases short and J 1 base short, with 19 bases between. The CDR3 extends over 16 amino acids. Germline V CDR1 and CDR2: DFQATT, SNEGSKA (reference sequence). The CDR3 loop reads CSAAWLSSGGTDTQYF. The CDR3 region has the DNA TGCAGTGCTGCCTGGTTGTCAAGCGGAGGCACAGATACGCAGTATTTT.

The chain employs TRBV28 and TRBJ1-2; 7 bases fit TRBD1. The CDR3 extends over 14 amino acids. Trimming took 6 bases from V and 7 from J; bases not matched to a gene: 11. Germline values: CDR1 MDHEN, CDR2 SYDVKM. CDR3 coding DNA: TGTGCCAGCAGATGGAAACAGGGGAATGCTGGCTACACCTTC. This translates into CASRWKQGNAGYTF.

The rearrangement links TRBV7-9 to TRBJ2-3; D gene uncertain. This CDR3 is built from 14 residues. The V and J ends lost 5 bases and 5 bases respectively, with 14 bases between them. Per the germline V gene, CDR1 is SEHNR and CDR2 is FQNEAQ (reference sequence). CDR3 coding DNA: TGTGCCAGCAGCCCCCGAAGAGGAGAAGATACGCAGTATTTT. It encodes CASSPRRGEDTQYF.

The V call is TRBV5-1, the J call TRBJ2-7, with 7 bases identical to TRBD2. Trimming cost V 0 bases and J 7 bases; bases outside gene matches: 10. The CDR3 runs 15 residues. CDR1 is SGHRS, CDR2 YFSETQ, per germline. For the CDR3, the DNA is TGCGCCAGCAGCTTGGACCGCGGGAGTTTAGTGGAGCAGTACTTC. It codes for CASSLDRGSLVEQYF.

The chain's CDR3 is CAWSPRAVNTEAFF. The CDR3 bases are TGTGCCTGGTCCCCCAGGGCCGTGAACACTGAAGCTTTCTTT. The gene calls are TRBV30 and TRBJ1-1, with a weak D call TRBD1 (5 bases). The V gene lost 5 bases and the J gene lost 0 bases, with 13 bases spanning the gap. The CDR3 has 14 amino acids. CDR1 is GTSNPN and CDR2 is SVGIG in the germline V gene (reference sequence).

This sequence joins TRBV10-1 and TRBJ2-1; TRBD1 matches 9 bases. The CDR3 consists of 16 residues. The germline V gene encodes CDR1 WNHNN and CDR2 SYGVQD (reference sequence). Germline trimming cut 3 bases from V and 8 bases from J; bases unmatched to any gene: 11. The CDR3 reads CASSESGTGFKDEQFF. Here the CDR3 DNA reads TGCGCCAGCAGTGAATCCGGGACAGGGTTTAAGGATGAGCAGTTCTTC.

Only one count was recorded for this clonotype. The gene calls are TRBV5-6 and TRBJ1-2; possibly TRBD1 for D (5 bases). Germline values: CDR1 SGHDT, CDR2 YYEEEE. With 8 bases removed from V and 4 bases from J, the gap between germline ends came to 12 bases. This CDR3 is built from 12 residues. The DNA for the CDR3 is TGTGCCAGTCGGGACGGTATCTATGGCTACACCTTC. Translation gives CASRDGIYGYTF.

CDR3 in amino acids: CSARVPSPSGGPFF. The CDR3 bases are TGCAGTGCTAGGGTCCCGTCCCCTTCCGGAGGGCCGTTCTTC. The rearrangement links TRBV20-1 to TRBJ2-1, with D tentatively TRBD2 (6 bases). Germline V gives CDR1 DFQATT, CDR2 SNEGSKA (reference sequence). The CDR3 extends over 14 amino acids. V was clipped by 3 bases and J by 15 bases, with 24 bases between them.

The genes are TRBV12-3 or TRBV12-4 and TRBJ2-7; D unclear. The CDR3 is 12 amino acids. V lost 3 bases and J lost 2, with 5 bases in between. The CDR3, as DNA: TGTGCCAGCAGTTTCGCGGCCTACGAGCAGTACTTC. Translated, it gives CASSFAAYEQYF.

This clonotype was observed a handful of times. This chain joins TRBV5-1 and TRBJ2-1; 8 bases map to TRBD2. The germline V gene has CDR1 SGHRS and CDR2 YFSETQ. Germline trimming cut 4 bases from V and 7 bases from J; bases unmatched to any gene: 4. The CDR3 extends over 13 amino acids. The CDR3 bases are TGCGCCAGCAGCCCCGGACTAGCAAATGAGCAGTTCTTC. Translated: CASSPGLANEQFF.

V is TRBV12-3 or TRBV12-4 and J is TRBJ2-1, with TRBD2 as a possible D gene (6 bases). Trimming shortened V by 3 bases and J by 0 bases, and 9 bases separated the two germline ends. The length of the CDR3 is 15 residues. The CDR3 nucleotides read TGTGCCAGCAGTTTGGAGGGATTCTCCTACAATGAGCAGTTCTTC. Translation gives CASSLEGFSYNEQFF.

The chain is built from TRBV28 and TRBJ2-2; 8 bases line up with TRBD2. After removal of 3 bases from V and 7 bases from J, the junction contained 4 bases not matched to a gene. The CDR3 has 14 residues. Germline assignment: CDR1 MDHEN and CDR2 SYDVKM. CDR3 residues: CASSFRREDGELFF. DNA for the CDR3: TGTGCCAGCAGTTTCCGGCGGGAGGACGGGGAGCTGTTTTTT.

V usage is TRBV6-2 or TRBV6-3 and J usage is TRBJ2-7, with 11 positions matching TRBD2. Germline V gene sequence: CDR1 MNHEY, CDR2 SVGEGT. After removal of 4 bases from V and 6 bases from J, the junction contained 5 bases not matched to a gene. The CDR3 runs to 14 residues. The CDR3, as DNA: TGTGCCAGCAGTTGGTATAGCGGGAGGGGCGAGCAGTACTTC. Translating gives CASSWYSGRGEQYF.

The sample holds a few counts of this clonotype. This sequence joins TRBV20-1 and TRBJ1-1, with unresolved D. The V gene's germline CDR1 is DFQATT and CDR2 SNEGSKA (reference sequence). Trimming took off 3 bases at V and 10 bases at J, with 15 bases between the two ends. The CDR3 sequence is 12 residues long. CDR3 nucleotides: TGCAGTGCTAGGTTAGCAGATATGGCAGCTTTCTTT. Translation: CSARLADMAAFF.

A few counts support this clonotype. CDR3 amino acids: CASSPVKVYYEQYF. CDR3 DNA: TGTGCCAGCTCACCAGTAAAGGTGTACTACGAGCAGTACTTC. The chain couples TRBV18 to TRBJ2-7; unclear D gene. Trimming took off 2 bases at V and 3 bases at J, with 11 bases between the two ends. This CDR3 region has 14 residues. Germline V gene lookup returns CDR1 KGHSH and CDR2 LQKENI.

The J gene is TRBJ1-2, the V gene TRBV4-1; 12 bases map to TRBD1. The J segment lost 7 bases and the V segment lost 0 bases, leaving 9 bases of the junction unmatched. From germline, CDR1 is MGHRA and CDR2 YSYEKL. The CDR3 is made up of 17 amino acids. For the CDR3, the DNA is TGCGCCAGCAGCCAAGATTTGGGGACAGGGGGCGTTGGTGGCTACACCTTC. Encoded protein: CASSQDLGTGGVGGYTF.